This T cell receptor beta chain was captured in a study of T cell repertoires in aging, cancer and after chemotherapy. About the study: Donor ages fell into six groups from 30 or younger up to 70 or older. Patients with glioblastoma brain tumors were sampled before and after temozolomide-based therapy.

In this sample, this clonotype is medium-sized. What it binds is not known. A mixed TRB-A/B primer pool amplified rearranged TRB by multiplex touch-down PCR. In TCRdb, the multiplex PCR reads were re-called with MiXCR into one record per CDR3 protein. The sample has 3,500 to 4,500 distinct CDR3 sequences, about 25% seen once. TCR beta rearrangements were amplified from peripheral blood genomic DNA. Study-level points and caveats: Age-matched healthy donors had significantly more diverse, less clonal blood TCR repertoires than untreated cancer patients. In healthy donors, age-related TCR diversity loss mainly reflected lost richness.

The receptor was isolated from a human donor with a solid tumor. The sequencing sample was made of blood.

The CDR3 is CASSLGLGNYGYTF. As DNA, the CDR3 is TGTGCCAGCAGCTTGGGGTTGGGGAACTATGGCTACACCTTC. The gene calls are TRBV5-4 and TRBJ1-2; D not resolved. The CDR3 extends over 14 amino acids. The germline V gene encodes CDR1 SGHNT and CDR2 YYREEE (reference sequence). V dropped 0 bases and J dropped 2 bases, with 8 bases sitting between them.